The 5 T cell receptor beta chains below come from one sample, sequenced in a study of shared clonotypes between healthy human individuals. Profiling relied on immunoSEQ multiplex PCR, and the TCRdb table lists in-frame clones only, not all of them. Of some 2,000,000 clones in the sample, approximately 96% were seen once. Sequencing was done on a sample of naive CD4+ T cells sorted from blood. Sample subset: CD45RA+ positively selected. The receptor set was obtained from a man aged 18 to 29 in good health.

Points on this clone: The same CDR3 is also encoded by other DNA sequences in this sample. CDR3 nucleotide sequence: TGTGCCAGCAGCTCTAATAGGGAGACCCAGTACTTC. It translates to CASSSNRETQYF. The V call is TRBV7-2, the J call TRBJ2-5; unclear D gene. Trimming shortened V by 4 bases and J by 5 bases, and 8 bases separated the two germline ends. Germline CDR1 SGHTA, CDR2 FQGNSA. The CDR3 loop spans 12 amino acids.

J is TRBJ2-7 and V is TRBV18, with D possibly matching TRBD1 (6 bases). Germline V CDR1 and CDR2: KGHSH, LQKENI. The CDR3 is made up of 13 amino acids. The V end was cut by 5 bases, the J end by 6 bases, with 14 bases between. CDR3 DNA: TGTGCCAGCTCATCAGACAGGTTAGGCGAGCAGTACTTC. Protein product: CASSSDRLGEQYF.

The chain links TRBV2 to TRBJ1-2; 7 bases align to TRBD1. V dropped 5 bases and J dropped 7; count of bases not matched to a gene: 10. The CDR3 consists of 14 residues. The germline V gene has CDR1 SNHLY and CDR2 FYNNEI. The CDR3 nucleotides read TGTGCCAGCAGTCCACAGGGGAAGGAAGGTGGCTACACCTTC. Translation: CASSPQGKEGGYTF.

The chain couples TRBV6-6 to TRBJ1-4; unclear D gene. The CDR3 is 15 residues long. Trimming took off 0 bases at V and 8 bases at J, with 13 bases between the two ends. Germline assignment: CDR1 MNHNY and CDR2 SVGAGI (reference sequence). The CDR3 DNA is TGTGCCAGCAGTTACTCGAGTCCAGGCGGGGAAAAACTGTTTTTT. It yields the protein CASSYSSPGGEKLFF.

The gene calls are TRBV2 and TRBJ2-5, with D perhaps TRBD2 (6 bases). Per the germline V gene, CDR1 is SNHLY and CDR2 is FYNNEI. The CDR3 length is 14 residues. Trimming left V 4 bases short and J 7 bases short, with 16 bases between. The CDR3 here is CASSVGQGGATQYF. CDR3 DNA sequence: TGTGCCAGCAGTGTAGGGCAGGGAGGCGCGACCCAGTACTTC.